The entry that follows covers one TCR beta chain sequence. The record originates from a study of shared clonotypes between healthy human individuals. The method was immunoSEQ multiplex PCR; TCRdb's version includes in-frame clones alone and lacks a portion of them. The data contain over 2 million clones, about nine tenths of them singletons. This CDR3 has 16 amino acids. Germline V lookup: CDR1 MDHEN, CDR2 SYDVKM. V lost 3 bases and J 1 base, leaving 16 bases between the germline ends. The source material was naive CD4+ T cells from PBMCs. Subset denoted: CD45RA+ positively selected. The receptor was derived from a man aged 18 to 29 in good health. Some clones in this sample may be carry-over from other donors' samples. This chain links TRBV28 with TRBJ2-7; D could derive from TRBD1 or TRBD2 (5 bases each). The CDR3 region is CASSFPWGTRSYEQYF. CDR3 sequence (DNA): TGTGCCAGCAGTTTCCCTTGGGGGACCAGATCCTACGAGCAGTACTTC.